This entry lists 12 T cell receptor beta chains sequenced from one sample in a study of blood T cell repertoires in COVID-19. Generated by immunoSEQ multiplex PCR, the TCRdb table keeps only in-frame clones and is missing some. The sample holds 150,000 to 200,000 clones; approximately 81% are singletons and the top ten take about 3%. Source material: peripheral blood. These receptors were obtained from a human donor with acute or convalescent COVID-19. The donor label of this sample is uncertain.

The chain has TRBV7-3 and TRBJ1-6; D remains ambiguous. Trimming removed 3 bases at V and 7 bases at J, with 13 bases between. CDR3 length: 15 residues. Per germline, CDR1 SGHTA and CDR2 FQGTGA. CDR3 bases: TGTGCCAGCAGCTTGCAGGCGACGAACAATTCACCCCTCCACTTT. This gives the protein CASSLQATNNSPLHF.

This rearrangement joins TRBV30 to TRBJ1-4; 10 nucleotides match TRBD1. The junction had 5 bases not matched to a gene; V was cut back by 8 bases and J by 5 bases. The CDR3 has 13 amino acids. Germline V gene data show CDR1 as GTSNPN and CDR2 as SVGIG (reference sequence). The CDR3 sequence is CAGEGQGNEKLFF. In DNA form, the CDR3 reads TGTGCCGGAGAGGGACAGGGGAATGAAAAACTGTTTTTT.

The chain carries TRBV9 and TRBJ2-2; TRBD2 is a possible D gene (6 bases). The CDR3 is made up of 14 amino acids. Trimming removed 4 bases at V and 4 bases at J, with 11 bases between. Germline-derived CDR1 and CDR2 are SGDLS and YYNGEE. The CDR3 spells CASSFYSGTGELFF. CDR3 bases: TGTGCCAGCAGCTTCTATAGCGGCACCGGGGAGCTGTTTTTT.

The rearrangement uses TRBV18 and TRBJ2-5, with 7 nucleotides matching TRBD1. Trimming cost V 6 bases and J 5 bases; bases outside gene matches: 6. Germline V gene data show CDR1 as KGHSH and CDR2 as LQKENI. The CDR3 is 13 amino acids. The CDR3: CASSVGGWETQYF. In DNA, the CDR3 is TGTGCCAGCTCCGTAGGGGGCTGGGAGACCCAGTACTTC. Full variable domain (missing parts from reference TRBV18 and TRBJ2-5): NAGVMQNPRHLVRRRGQEARLRCSPMKGHSHVYWYRQLPEEGLKFMVYLQKENIIDESGMPKERFSAEFPKEGPSILRIQQVVRGDSAAYFCASSVGGWETQYFGPGTRLLVL.

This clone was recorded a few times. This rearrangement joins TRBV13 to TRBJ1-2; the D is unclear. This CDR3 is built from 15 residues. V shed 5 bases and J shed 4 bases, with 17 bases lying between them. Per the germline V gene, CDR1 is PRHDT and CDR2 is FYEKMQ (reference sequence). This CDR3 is CASSMGSGRSYGYTF. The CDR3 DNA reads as TGTGCCAGCAGCATGGGCTCTGGTAGATCCTATGGCTACACCTTC.

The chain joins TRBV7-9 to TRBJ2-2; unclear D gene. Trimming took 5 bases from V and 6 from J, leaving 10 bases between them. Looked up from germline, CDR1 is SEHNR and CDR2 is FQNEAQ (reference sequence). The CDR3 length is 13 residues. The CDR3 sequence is CASSPGWAGELFF. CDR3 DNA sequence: TGTGCCAGCAGCCCAGGATGGGCCGGGGAGCTGTTTTTT.

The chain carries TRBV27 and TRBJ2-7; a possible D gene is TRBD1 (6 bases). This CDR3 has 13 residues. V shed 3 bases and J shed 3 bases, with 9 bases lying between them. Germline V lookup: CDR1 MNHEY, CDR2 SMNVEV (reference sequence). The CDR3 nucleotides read TGTGCCAGCAGTTTGACAGGCGTCTACGAGCAGTACTTC. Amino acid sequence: CASSLTGVYEQYF.

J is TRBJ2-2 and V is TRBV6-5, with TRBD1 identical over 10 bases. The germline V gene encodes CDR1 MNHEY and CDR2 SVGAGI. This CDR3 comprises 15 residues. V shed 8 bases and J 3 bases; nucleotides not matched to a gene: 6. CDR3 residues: CASAWTGGYTGELFF. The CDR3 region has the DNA TGTGCCAGCGCCTGGACAGGGGGATACACCGGGGAGCTGTTTTTT.

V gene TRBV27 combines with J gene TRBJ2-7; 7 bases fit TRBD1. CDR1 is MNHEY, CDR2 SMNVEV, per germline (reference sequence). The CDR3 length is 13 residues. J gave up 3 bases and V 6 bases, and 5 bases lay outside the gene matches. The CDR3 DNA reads TGTGCCAGCAGGGCGCCAGGGGGCTACGAGCAGTACTTC. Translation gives CASRAPGGYEQYF.

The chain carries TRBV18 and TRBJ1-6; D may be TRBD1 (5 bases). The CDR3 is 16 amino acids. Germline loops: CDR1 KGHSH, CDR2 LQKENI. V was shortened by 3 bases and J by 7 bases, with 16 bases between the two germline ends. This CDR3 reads CASSPLITGENSPLHF. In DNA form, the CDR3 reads TGTGCCAGCTCACCCCTTATTACAGGTGAAAATTCACCCCTCCACTTT.

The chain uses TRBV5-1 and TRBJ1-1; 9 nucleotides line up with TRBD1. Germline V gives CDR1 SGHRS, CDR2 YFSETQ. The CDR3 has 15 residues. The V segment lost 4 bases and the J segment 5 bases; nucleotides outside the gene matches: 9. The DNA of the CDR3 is TGCGCCAGCAGCCCATCGGGACAGGGAGGAACTGAAGCTTTCTTT. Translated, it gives CASSPSGQGGTEAFF.

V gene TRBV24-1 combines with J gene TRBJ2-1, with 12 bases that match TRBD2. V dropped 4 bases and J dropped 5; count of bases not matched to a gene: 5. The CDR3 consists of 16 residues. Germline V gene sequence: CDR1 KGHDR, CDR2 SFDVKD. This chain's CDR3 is CATSDPGLAGNNEQFF. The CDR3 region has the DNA TGTGCCACCAGTGACCCCGGACTAGCGGGGAACAATGAGCAGTTCTTC.